Following are 27 T cell receptor beta chains from one sample sequenced in a study of response to subunit inactivated influenza vaccine. Via MiXCR, TCRdb re-called the RT-PCR reads, giving one row per CDR3 protein. The sample contains 450,000 to 700,000 distinct CDR3 sequences, 11% to 15% of which appear only once. The sample was PBMCs from blood, taken 11 to 12 days after vaccination. The origin of the receptors is a man aged 45-65 years who received an inactivated influenza vaccine.

The rearrangement uses TRBV7-2 and TRBJ2-3; no definite D call. The CDR3 length is 17 residues. V gave up 1 base and J gave up 6 bases, with 20 bases separating them. Germline V gives CDR1 SGHTA, CDR2 FQGNSA. DNA of the CDR3: TGTGCCAGCAGCTTAGGTTCAGGATTCGTCATCTCTGATACGCAGTATTTT. Its translation is CASSLGSGFVISDTQYF.

The chain has TRBV20-1 and TRBJ2-3; 14 positions match TRBD2. The CDR3 sequence is 14 residues long. Per the germline V gene, CDR1 is DFQATT and CDR2 is SNEGSKA (reference sequence). J gave up 4 bases and V 7 bases, and 4 bases lay outside the gene matches. CDR3 sequence (DNA): TGCAGTGACGGGACTAGCGGGAGCTCAGATACGCAGTATTTT. Amino acids: CSDGTSGSSDTQYF.

This clonotype was counted only a few times. The rearrangement uses TRBV5-1 and TRBJ1-4; TRBD1 matches at 10 bases. The CDR3 is made up of 15 amino acids. From germline, CDR1 is SGHRS and CDR2 YFSETQ. V gave up 4 bases and J gave up 9 bases; unmatched junction bases: 9. DNA for the CDR3: TGCGCCAGCAGCCCGGCGGTGACAGGGGGCCAAAAACTGTTTTTT. Translation gives CASSPAVTGGQKLFF. Using reference TRBV5-1 and TRBJ1-4 for the parts outside the CDR3, the full variable domain is KAGVTQTPRYLIKTRGQQVTLSCSPISGHRSVSWYQQTPGQGLQFLFEYFSETQRNKGNFPGRFSGRQFSNSRSEMNVSTLELGDSALYLCASSPAVTGGQKLFFGSGTQLSVL.

This clonotype was observed a few times. The rearrangement joins TRBV28 to TRBJ1-1; unclear D gene. V shed 6 bases and J shed 0 bases, with 14 bases lying between them. This CDR3 has 15 residues. CDR1 MDHEN and CDR2 SYDVKM come from the germline V gene. DNA for the CDR3: TGTGCCAGCAGAGGACCACGGACGGTGAACACTGAAGCTTTCTTT. Protein sequence: CASRGPRTVNTEAFF.

This chain links TRBV15 with TRBJ2-3; 12 bases match TRBD2. The J segment lost 4 bases and the V segment lost 1 base, leaving 6 bases of the junction unmatched. The CDR3 runs to 17 residues. The germline CDR1 and CDR2 sequences are LNHNV and YYDKDF (reference sequence). As DNA, the CDR3 is TGTGCCACCAGCAGAGTCAGACTAGCGGGAGTTTCAGATACGCAGTATTTT. Translation: CATSRVRLAGVSDTQYF.

The rearrangement joins TRBV24-1 to TRBJ2-7; D perhaps matches TRBD2 (6 bases). The CDR3 has 15 residues. CDR1 KGHDR and CDR2 SFDVKD come from the germline V gene. Trimming cost V 4 bases and J 2 bases, with 14 bases left between them. CDR3 bases: TGTGCCACCAGTGACGGCGGTGGAGGGACCTACGAGCAGTACTTC. Residues: CATSDGGGGTYEQYF.

Ten or more counts support this clonotype. This chain uses TRBV3-1 with TRBJ2-7, with 8 bases aligning to TRBD2. The germline CDR1 and CDR2 sequences are LGHDT and YNNKEL (reference sequence). V shed 5 bases, J shed 6 bases, and the junction held 9 bases outside the gene matches. CDR3 length: 14 amino acids. The CDR3 nucleotides read TGTGCCAGCAGCTTAGCGGGATCCCCTCTCGAGCAGTACTTC. Amino acid sequence: CASSLAGSPLEQYF.

This clonotype showed up just a few times. The CDR3 sequence: CASSLRDSSGNTIYF. The CDR3 DNA reads as TGTGCCAGCTCACTGAGAGACAGCTCTGGAAACACCATATATTTT. This sequence joins TRBV18 and TRBJ1-3; D may be TRBD1 (5 bases). Trimming removed 4 bases at V and 0 bases at J, with 10 bases between. Germline loops: CDR1 KGHSH, CDR2 LQKENI. CDR3 length: 15 amino acids.

This clonotype occurred a few times. The chain is built from TRBV29-1 and TRBJ2-1; 15 bases fit TRBD2. Germline V gene data show CDR1 as SQVTM and CDR2 as ANQGSEA. J lost 8 bases, V lost 1 base, and 3 bases had no gene match. This CDR3 has 15 amino acids. CDR3: CSVEVGLAGGDEQFF. The CDR3 DNA reads TGCAGCGTTGAAGTCGGACTAGCGGGGGGGGATGAGCAGTTCTTC.

The chain carries TRBV12-3 or TRBV12-4 and TRBJ2-7; TRBD2 matches at 7 bases. The CDR3 runs 18 residues. After removal of 2 bases from V and 0 bases from J, the junction contained 13 bases not matched to a gene. Here the CDR3 reads CASSLFIGGTKSSYEQYF. DNA for the CDR3: TGTGCCAGCAGTTTATTCATCGGGGGGACTAAAAGCTCCTACGAGCAGTACTTC.

The chain is built from TRBV13 and TRBJ2-1; 11 nucleotides align to TRBD1. With V trimmed by 6 bases and J by 8 bases, 0 bases remained unmatched. Per germline, CDR1 PRHDT and CDR2 FYEKMQ (reference sequence). The CDR3 is 12 residues long. CDR3 amino acids: CASRDRGHEQFF. The CDR3 DNA follows: TGTGCCAGCAGGGACAGGGGGCATGAGCAGTTCTTC.

This chain connects TRBV10-3 to TRBJ2-4; D remains unclear. This CDR3 is 13 amino acids long. The germline V and J ends were trimmed by 0 bases and 9 bases, with 9 bases remaining between them. Germline values: CDR1 ENHRY, CDR2 SYGVKD. The CDR3 loop reads CAISESTKGIQYF. CDR3 in DNA: TGTGCCATCAGTGAGTCGACGAAGGGCATTCAGTACTTC.

This clonotype was counted between two and nine times. The rearrangement links TRBV5-6 to TRBJ2-5; 12 positions agree with TRBD1. J lost 2 bases, V lost 3 bases, and 5 bases had no gene match. The CDR3 covers 16 residues. Germline assignment: CDR1 SGHDT and CDR2 YYEEEE. The CDR3, as DNA: TGTGCCAGCAGCTGGGGGACAGGGGGCCTGCAAGAGACCCAGTACTTC. Amino acid sequence: CASSWGTGGLQETQYF.

This clonotype has only a few counts. The chain combines TRBV12-3 or TRBV12-4 with TRBJ2-7; the D gene is possibly TRBD2 (6 bases). The V gene lost 7 bases and the J gene lost 1 base, with 14 bases spanning the gap. The CDR3 is made up of 14 amino acids. The CDR3 loop is CASNRAGGSYEQYF. CDR3 DNA sequence: TGTGCCAGCAATCGGGCCGGGGGATCCTACGAGCAGTACTTC.

There are a few counts of this clonotype. The chain is built from TRBV7-9 and TRBJ1-5; D is undetermined. CDR1 is SEHNR, CDR2 FQNEAQ, per germline (reference sequence). This CDR3 is built from 14 residues. Trimming stripped 3 bases from V and 4 bases from J, with 10 bases between. The CDR3 loop is CASSLDGRNQPQHF. The CDR3 DNA is TGTGCCAGCAGCTTGGACGGACGTAATCAGCCCCAGCATTTT.

This clonotype was found a few times. The chain recombines TRBV5-1 with TRBJ2-3, with no clear D. V was pared by 0 bases and J by 4 bases, with 9 bases between. The CDR3 loop spans 14 amino acids. CDR1 is SGHRS and CDR2 is YFSETQ in the germline V gene. In nucleotides, the CDR3 is TGCGCCAGCAGCTTGGGGACCGCGTCAGATACGCAGTATTTT. Translating it yields CASSLGTASDTQYF.

V and J are TRBV12-3 or TRBV12-4 and TRBJ2-3; no firm D call. This CDR3 has 16 amino acids. V shed 2 bases and J shed 0 bases, with 12 bases lying between them. CDR3 in DNA: TGTGCCAGCAGTTTATTAGGCTTTACTAGCACAGATACGCAGTATTTT. This encodes CASSLLGFTSTDTQYF.

This clonotype was seen only a few times. The chain links TRBV5-1 to TRBJ2-3; TRBD2 aligns across 8 bases. The J segment lost 1 base and the V segment lost 2 bases, leaving 3 bases of the junction unmatched. The CDR3 loop spans 15 amino acids. The germline CDR1 and CDR2 sequences are SGHRS and YFSETQ. CDR3 sequence: CASSFQTSGTDTQYF. The CDR3 DNA is TGCGCCAGCAGCTTCCAGACTAGCGGCACAGATACGCAGTATTTT.

The J gene is TRBJ2-2, the V gene TRBV2; 10 bases match TRBD2. V lost 6 bases and J lost 6; bases outside the gene matches: 4. The CDR3 consists of 14 residues. In germline, CDR1 is SNHLY, CDR2 FYNNEI. The CDR3 reads CASRTSGTSGELFF. For the CDR3, the DNA is TGTGCCAGCAGAACTAGCGGGACCTCCGGGGAGCTGTTTTTT.

The sample holds a few counts of this clonotype. The chain joins TRBV7-6 to TRBJ2-5; maybe TRBD2 (6 bases). The CDR3 runs to 15 residues. Trimming pared 2 bases from V and 4 bases from J, leaving 14 bases between. Germline V CDR1 and CDR2: SGHVS, FNYEAQ. DNA for the CDR3: TGTGCCAGCAGCTTATTCACTAGCAGCGGAGAGACCCAGTACTTC. This translates into CASSLFTSSGETQYF.

This clonotype showed up just a few times. This rearrangement joins TRBV7-2 to TRBJ1-1; 8 bases map to TRBD1. Germline V gene data show CDR1 as SGHTA and CDR2 as FQGNSA. The V gene end was trimmed by 6 bases and the J gene end by 1 base; junction bases not matched to a gene: 7. The CDR3 is made up of 15 amino acids. CDR3 nucleotide sequence: TGTGCCAGCAGATCCCGGACAGGGTCGAACACTGAAGCTTTCTTT. Encoded protein: CASRSRTGSNTEAFF.

This clonotype was detected many times. The V gene is TRBV5-1, the J gene TRBJ2-7, with TRBD1 matching 7 bases. Unmatched junction bases numbered 3, after V lost 2 bases and J lost 1 base. The length of the CDR3 is 14 residues. CDR1 and CDR2 (germline): SGHRS, YFSETQ. The CDR3 nucleotides are TGCGCCAGCAGCTTCGGGACAGAATCCTACGAGCAGTACTTC. This encodes CASSFGTESYEQYF.

The chain joins TRBV6-2 or TRBV6-3 to TRBJ2-7; D unresolved. V was trimmed by 6 bases and J by 1 base, leaving 10 bases between them. The CDR3 consists of 13 residues. Germline V lookup: CDR1 MNHEY, CDR2 SVGEGT. The CDR3 sequence is CASSQTRSYEQYF. For the CDR3, the DNA is TGTGCCAGCAGCCAGACACGTTCCTACGAGCAGTACTTC.

As regards this clonotype: One end of the junction fails to match germline, which may point to a read error. This chain joins TRBV4-3 and TRBJ2-1, with TRBD2 identical over 11 bases. The germline CDR1 and CDR2 sequences are LGHNA and YSLEER. The CDR3 has 18 amino acids. This CDR3 is CANSQELAGVSAYNEQFF. The CDR3 DNA sequence: TGCGCCAACAGCCAAGAACTAGCGGGAGTGTCCGCCTACAATGAGCAGTTCTTC.

The chain is built from TRBV20-1 and TRBJ2-3, with D unresolved. Germline assignment: CDR1 DFQATT and CDR2 SNEGSKA (reference sequence). The CDR3 contains 13 residues. V was trimmed by 4 bases and J by 0 bases, leaving 8 bases between them. The CDR3 here is CSATPTSTDTQYF. CDR3 sequence (DNA): TGCAGTGCTACACCGACCAGCACAGATACGCAGTATTTT.

There are a few counts of this clonotype. This chain links TRBV5-1 with TRBJ2-2; D may be TRBD2 (6 bases). V lost 4 bases, J lost 1 base, and 14 bases lay in between. This CDR3 comprises 16 residues. The germline V gene encodes CDR1 SGHRS and CDR2 YFSETQ. CDR3 residues: CASSGPGGENTGELFF. DNA of the CDR3: TGCGCCAGCAGCGGACCGGGCGGGGAGAACACCGGGGAGCTGTTTTTT.

The table lists this clonotype with a few counts. This chain uses TRBV20-1 with TRBJ1-1; perhaps TRBD1 as D (5 bases). Trimming removed 5 bases from V and 5 bases from J, with 18 bases in between. The CDR3 sequence is 14 residues long. CDR1 and CDR2 (germline): DFQATT, SNEGSKA (reference sequence). CDR3 region: CSARRTGGGTEAFF. The CDR3 DNA follows: TGCAGTGCTCGCAGAACAGGAGGTGGGACTGAAGCTTTCTTT.